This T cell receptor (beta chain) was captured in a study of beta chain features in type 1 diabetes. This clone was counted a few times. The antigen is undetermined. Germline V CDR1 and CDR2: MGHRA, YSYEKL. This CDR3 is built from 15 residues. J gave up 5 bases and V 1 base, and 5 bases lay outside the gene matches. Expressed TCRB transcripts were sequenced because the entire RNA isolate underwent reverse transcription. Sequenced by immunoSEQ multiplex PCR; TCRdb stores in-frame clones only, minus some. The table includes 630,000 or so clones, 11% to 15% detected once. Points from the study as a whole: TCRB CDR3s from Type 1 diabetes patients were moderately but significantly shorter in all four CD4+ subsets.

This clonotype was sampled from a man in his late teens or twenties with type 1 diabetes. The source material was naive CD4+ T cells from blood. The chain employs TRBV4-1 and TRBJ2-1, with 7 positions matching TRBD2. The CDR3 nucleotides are TGCGCCAGCAGCCAAGCGGGAGGAGGTAACAATGAGCAGTTCTTC. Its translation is CASSQAGGGNNEQFF.